The sample holds one count of the clone carrying this TCR beta chain. The CDR3 loop spans 13 amino acids. Trimming cost V 1 base and J 4 bases, with 7 bases left between them. The germline V gene encodes CDR1 ENHRY and CDR2 SYGVKD. Only in-frame clones appear in the TCRdb table, and some are missing; sequencing was by immunoSEQ multiplex PCR. Of 200,000 to 250,000 clones listed, 80% to 95% are singletons. This entry comes from a study of blood T cell repertoires in COVID-19. Seattle participants joined during active infection and were tracked over time. The specimen sequenced was peripheral blood. The chain employs TRBV10-3 and TRBJ1-2; D might be TRBD1 (5 bases). The sequence was obtained from a man aged 60 to 75 with COVID-19, enrolled during active disease. The CDR3 sequence is CAISELTAYGYTF. The CDR3 region has the DNA TGTGCCATCAGTGAGTTGACAGCCTATGGCTACACCTTC.